This section outlines one TCR beta chain sequence together with its context. This CDR3 has 15 amino acids. The ends were cut back, 7 bases at V and 7 bases at J, with 17 bases in the middle. CDR1 and CDR2 from the germline V gene are LNHNV and YYDKDF (reference sequence). With random hexamers, roughly 0.5 to 1 ug RNA was reverse transcribed. TCRdb reanalysed the immunoSEQ multiplex PCR reads using MiXCR and keeps one entry per CDR3 protein. The sample carries 300,000 to 350,000 distinct CDR3 sequences, about 90% recorded once. This sample stems from a study of CD8 T cells in Susac syndrome. The J gene is TRBJ1-6, the V gene TRBV15; D gene ambiguous. The receptor comes from a human donor with multiple sclerosis. Sequenced material: CD4+ T cells from PBMCs. The CDR3 spells CATTATREGNSPLHF. The CDR3 DNA follows: TGTGCCACCACCGCAACGCGGGAGGGAAATTCACCCCTCCACTTT.